This is a list of T cell receptor beta chains from one sample in a study of cytomegalovirus exposure and HLA in healthy donors. Sequencing was performed with immunoSEQ multiplex PCR; in TCRdb, only in-frame clones are kept and a portion is missing. The data contain 180,000 or so clones, about 69% of them singletons. Sequenced: PBMCs. These receptors originate from a human donor in good health. Each CDR3 is given with its conserved first and last residue. Each record gives: D gene, V gene, J gene, clone size, CDR3 DNA, CDR3 protein. The D gene is left open where the match is weak. Size is omitted from some rows. Given values are once, few, many or a class for expanded clones.

TRBD2	TRBV13	TRBJ2-3	.	TGTGCCAGCAGCTTAGAAGGACTTAAGCGGGAAAGGAGAGATATGCAGTATTTT	CASSLEGLKRERRDMQYF
TRBD2	TRBV5-4	TRBJ2-3	.	TGTGCCAGCAGCCCGCGGGGCGCCCGGGGGGCAGATACGCAGTATTTT	CASSPRGARGADTQYF
.	TRBV19	TRBJ1-2	.	TGTGCCAGTATGTTGAGAGGTAACTATGGCTACACCTTC	CASMLRGNYGYTF
.	TRBV2	TRBJ1-1	.	TGTGCCAGCAGGCCTTTAACAGGGAACACTGAAGCTTTCTTT	CASRPLTGNTEAFF
TRBD1	TRBV4-1	TRBJ1-6	.	TGCGCCAGCAGCCAAACTCCGGGACAGGATGGTTCACCCCTCCACTTT	CASSQTPGQDGSPLHF
TRBD1	TRBV7-3	TRBJ1-2	few	TGTGCCAGCAGCCTGGACAGGCTCTATGGCTACACCTTC	CASSLDRLYGYTF
.	TRBV5-5	TRBJ2-5	once	TGTGCCAGCAGCTTGGGTCGGGAACAAGAGACCCAGTACTTC	CASSLGREQETQYF
TRBD1	TRBV5-1	TRBJ1-2	.	TGCGCCAGCAGCTTGCGGACAGGGGCCGGCTACACCTTC	CASSLRTGAGYTF
TRBD2	TRBV7-2	TRBJ2-4	.	TGTGCCAGCCGCGGGCGGGGGGGCGGTCTAGCCAAAAACATTCAGTACTTC	CASRGRGGGLAKNIQYF
.	TRBV19	TRBJ1-5	.	TGTGCCAGTAGACGGACAGTTAGCAATCAGCCCCAGCATTTT	CASRRTVSNQPQHF
.	TRBV5-8	TRBJ2-1	few	TGTGCCAGCAGCTTGGCCCCCAACAATGAGCAGTTCTTC	CASSLAPNNEQFF
.	TRBV18	TRBJ2-7	.	TGTGCCAGCTCACCGCGCATAACTCAGGGGTCCGAGCAGTACTTC	CASSPRITQGSEQYF
.	TRBV4-3	TRBJ1-1	.	TGCGCCAGCAGCCAAGATAAGGTCTCTAGCACTGAAGCTTTCTTT	CASSQDKVSSTEAFF
.	TRBV7-2	TRBJ1-5	.	TGTGCCAGCAGCTTAGGCTACAGGGAAAGCAATCAGCCCCAGCATTTT	CASSLGYRESNQPQHF
.	TRBV29-1	TRBJ1-1	.	TGCAGCGTTGATACGGGGGGGAACACTGAAGCTTTCTTT	CSVDTGGNTEAFF
.	TRBV7-2	TRBJ1-2	.	TGTGCCAGCAGCTTCAGTGGGCAGGGTGGCTACACCTTC	CASSFSGQGGYTF
TRBD1	TRBV4-3	TRBJ1-1	few	TGCGCCAGCAGCCAAGAGGGGACAGGGTGGTACACTGAAGCTTTCTTT	CASSQEGTGWYTEAFF
TRBD1	TRBV2	TRBJ1-1	few	TGTGCCAGCAGTGAACGGGGACAGGGAGGCACTGAAGCTTTCTTT	CASSERGQGGTEAFF
.	TRBV2	TRBJ2-7	.	TGTGCCAGCAGATACTTCTACGAGCAGTACTTC	CASRYFYEQYF
.	TRBV6-1	TRBJ2-7	.	TGTGCCAGCAGTGAAATGACAGGCTCCTACGAGCAGTACTTC	CASSEMTGSYEQYF
TRBD1	TRBV6-6	TRBJ2-1	.	TGTGCCAGCAGCTTCAACAGGGGTAACAATGAGCAGTTCTTC	CASSFNRGNNEQFF
TRBD1	TRBV7-8	TRBJ1-2	.	TGTGCCAGCAGCGCTAGAAGGGGGCGCTTGGATGGCTACACCTTC	CASSARRGRLDGYTF
TRBD2	TRBV29-1	TRBJ2-1	.	TGCAGCACTAGCGGGGGGGCTATTTCATTTGTCTACAATGAGCAGTTCTTC	CSTSGGAISFVYNEQFF
TRBD1	TRBV5-1	TRBJ2-7	.	TGCGCCAGCAGCCTATACGGGACAGCCTCCTACGAGCAGTACTTC	CASSLYGTASYEQYF
.	TRBV29-1	TRBJ1-1	.	TGCAGCGTCGCCCGGTCTGGGGCTAGGGCCACTGAAGCTTTCTTT	CSVARSGARATEAFF
TRBD1	TRBV2	TRBJ1-3	.	TGTGCCAGCAGTGAATTGGGGACAGGGCCTGGAAACACCATATATTTT	CASSELGTGPGNTIYF
.	TRBV5-4	TRBJ1-1	.	TGTGCCAGCAGCTTGACAGGGTCGAACACTGAAGCTTTCTTT	CASSLTGSNTEAFF
TRBD1	TRBV18	TRBJ1-1	.	TGTGCCAGCTCACCGACAGGGGACCAGAACACTGAAGCTTTCTTT	CASSPTGDQNTEAFF
TRBD1	TRBV18	TRBJ1-4	once	TGTGCCAGCTCACCCGGGACAGGGATCGAAAAACTGTTTTTT	CASSPGTGIEKLFF
.	TRBV6-1	TRBJ1-1	.	TGTGCCAGCAGGATCCTTAGTTCGAACACTGAAGCTTTCTTT	CASRILSSNTEAFF
.	TRBV5-1	TRBJ2-1	.	TGCGCCAGCAGCTTGTCGGGCGGGGTGGCCTACAATGAGCAGTTCTTC	CASSLSGGVAYNEQFF